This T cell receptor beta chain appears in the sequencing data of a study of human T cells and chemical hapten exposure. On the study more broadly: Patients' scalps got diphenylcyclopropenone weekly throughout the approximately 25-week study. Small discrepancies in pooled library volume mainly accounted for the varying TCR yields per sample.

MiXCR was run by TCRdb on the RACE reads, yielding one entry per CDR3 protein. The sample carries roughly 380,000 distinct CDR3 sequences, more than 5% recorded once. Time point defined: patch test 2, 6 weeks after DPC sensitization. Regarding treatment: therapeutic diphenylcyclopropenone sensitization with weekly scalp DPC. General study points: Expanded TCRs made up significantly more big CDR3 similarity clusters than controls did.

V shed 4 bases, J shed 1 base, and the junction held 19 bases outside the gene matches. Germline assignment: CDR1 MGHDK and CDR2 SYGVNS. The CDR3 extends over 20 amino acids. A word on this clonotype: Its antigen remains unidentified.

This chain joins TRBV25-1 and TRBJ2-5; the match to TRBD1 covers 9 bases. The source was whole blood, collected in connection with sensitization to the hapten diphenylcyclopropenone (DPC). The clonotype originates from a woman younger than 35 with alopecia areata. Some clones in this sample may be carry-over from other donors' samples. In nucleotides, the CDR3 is TGTGCCAGCAGTGGCCCGAATTTTAAGGACAGGGGATGGGTCCAAGAGACCCAGTACTTC. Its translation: CASSGPNFKDRGWVQETQYF.